Listed below are T cell receptor beta chains from one sample, sequenced in a study of neurological immune-mediated disorders. MiXCR, applied by TCRdb to the 5' RACE reads, yields one record per CDR3 protein. Of 45,000 to 50,000 distinct CDR3 sequences listed, around 3.3% are singletons. Specimen: PBMCs. The receptors were gathered from a woman between 50 and 59 years old with multiple sclerosis. Both conserved end residues are part of each CDR3. The D gene is left open where the match is weak. Clone sizes are shown as how often the clone was seen (once, few, many) or a class if it is expanded.

v_gene	j_gene	d_gene	abundance	CDR3aa	CDR3nt
TRBV7-2	TRBJ2-2	NA	many	CASSTLQRAGELFF	TGTGCCAGCAGCACATTACAACGGGCCGGGGAGCTGTTTTTT
TRBV5-1	TRBJ2-1	NA	many	CASSWGGQGNNEQFF	TGCGCCAGCAGCTGGGGGGGGCAGGGCAACAATGAGCAGTTCTTC
TRBV18	TRBJ2-3	NA	many	CASSPPLDTQYF	TGTGCCAGCTCACCACCTTTAGATACGCAGTATTTT
TRBV20-1	TRBJ2-1	TRBD1	many	CSARDHRGSSYNEQFF	TGCAGTGCTAGAGATCACAGGGGGAGCTCCTACAATGAGCAGTTCTTC
TRBV20-1	TRBJ1-1	NA	many	CSALPGEGNTEAFF	TGCAGTGCCCTCCCGGGCGAAGGGAACACTGAAGCTTTCTTT
TRBV6-1	TRBJ2-2	NA	many	CASKREANTGELFF	TGTGCCAGCAAGAGGGAGGCCAACACCGGGGAGCTGTTTTTT
TRBV12-3/TRBV12-4	TRBJ1-2	NA	many	CASSLMEGSGYTF	TGTGCCAGCAGTTTAATGGAGGGTAGCGGCTACACCTTC
TRBV20-1	TRBJ1-1	NA	many	CSVWVTSRLSRSVLMNTEAFF	TGCAGTGTGTGGGTGACCTCCAGGCTGTCCAGGTCGGTTCTGATGAACACTGAAGCTTTCTTT
TRBV10-3	TRBJ2-7	TRBD1	many	CAISDHLDRDEQYF	TGTGCCATCAGTGACCATTTAGACAGGGACGAGCAGTACTTC
TRBV11-2	TRBJ2-5	TRBD2	many	CASSSPGLGSGSQYF	TGTGCCAGCAGCTCCCCGGGACTAGGATCAGGTTCCCAGTACTTC
TRBV3-1	TRBJ1-1	NA	many	CASSRTDAPRTGAFF	TGTGCCAGCAGTCGCACGGATGCCCCACGAACCGGAGCTTTCTTT
TRBV5-4	TRBJ2-2	TRBD1	many	CASSPEGQGMRRELFF	TGTGCCAGCAGCCCCGAAGGACAGGGGATGCGCCGGGAGCTGTTTTTT
TRBV5-1	TRBJ2-2	NA	many	CASSLDSARYGTGELFF	TGCGCCAGCAGCTTGGACTCGGCCCGTTATGGGACCGGGGAGCTGTTTTTT
TRBV5-1	TRBJ1-1	NA	many	CASSLVPDQEFRVSEAFF	TGCGCCAGCAGCTTGGTGCCGGATCAAGAATTCAGGGTGTCGGAAGCTTTCTTT
TRBV6-5	TRBJ1-1	NA	many	CASRTGINTEAFF	TGTGCCAGCAGGACAGGAATAAACACTGAAGCTTTCTTT
TRBV18	TRBJ1-1	NA	many	CASSSLQGMNTEAFF	TGTGCCAGCTCGTCTCTACAGGGCATGAACACTGAAGCTTTCTTT
TRBV10-2	TRBJ2-5	NA	many	CASSEGVGLGETQYF	TGCGCCAGCAGTGAGGGTGTAGGGCTGGGGGAGACCCAGTACTTC
TRBV5-1	TRBJ1-5	NA	many	CASSLEGGNQPQHF	TGCGCCAGCAGCTTGGAGGGAGGCAATCAGCCCCAGCATTTT
TRBV7-2	TRBJ2-1	NA	many	CASSSWDEQFF	TGTGCCAGCAGCTCGTGGGATGAGCAGTTCTTC
TRBV25-1	TRBJ2-3	TRBD2	many	CASSELTSGRDGTDTQYF	TGTGCCAGCAGTGAGCTTACTAGCGGGAGGGATGGCACAGATACGCAGTATTTT
TRBV12-3/TRBV12-4	TRBJ1-2	TRBD1	many	CASASGPAGGRYGYTF	TGTGCCAGCGCCTCCGGCCCGGCAGGGGGGCGTTATGGCTACACCTTC
TRBV5-1	TRBJ2-1	TRBD2	many	CASSLSSGGDNEQFF	TGCGCCAGCAGCTTGAGTAGCGGGGGGGACAATGAGCAGTTCTTC
TRBV7-9	TRBJ1-1	NA	many	CASSPGRVNTEAFF	TGTGCCAGCAGCCCAGGACGGGTGAACACTGAAGCTTTCTTT
TRBV12-3/TRBV12-4	TRBJ1-1	TRBD1	many	CASRTGTGFGNTEAFF	TGTGCCAGCAGAACCGGGACAGGGTTTGGGAACACTGAAGCTTTCTTT
TRBV7-2	TRBJ1-4	TRBD1	many	CASRRTGRSNEKLFF	TGTGCCAGCAGGCGGACAGGGCGGTCTAATGAAAAACTGTTTTTT
TRBV7-2	TRBJ1-5	NA	many	CASSPRGVGSNQPQHF	TGTGCCAGCAGCCCTCGGGGCGTGGGTAGCAATCAGCCCCAGCATTTT
TRBV3-1	TRBJ2-7	TRBD2	many	CASSQAKREAYYEQYF	TGTGCCAGCAGCCAAGCGAAGCGGGAGGCTTACTACGAGCAGTACTTC
TRBV29-1	TRBJ1-1	NA	many	CSVPNGFNTEAFF	TGCAGCGTTCCCAATGGGTTCAACACTGAAGCTTTCTTT
TRBV20-1	TRBJ2-2	TRBD2	many	CSARDWRLAGMNTGELFF	TGCAGTGCTAGAGATTGGCGACTAGCGGGGATGAACACCGGGGAGCTGTTTTTT
TRBV10-3	TRBJ1-1	NA	medium-sized	CAISESGYSNLNTEAFF	TGTGCCATCAGTGAGTCGGGATATTCTAACCTGAACACTGAAGCTTTCTTT
TRBV27	TRBJ2-7	NA	many	CASSLGSGYYEQYF	TGTGCCAGCAGTTTAGGGAGCGGGTACTACGAGCAGTACTTC
TRBV2	TRBJ1-4	TRBD1	few	CASSPRGLAEKLFF	TGTGCCAGCAGTCCCAGGGGGTTGGCTGAAAAACTGTTTTTT